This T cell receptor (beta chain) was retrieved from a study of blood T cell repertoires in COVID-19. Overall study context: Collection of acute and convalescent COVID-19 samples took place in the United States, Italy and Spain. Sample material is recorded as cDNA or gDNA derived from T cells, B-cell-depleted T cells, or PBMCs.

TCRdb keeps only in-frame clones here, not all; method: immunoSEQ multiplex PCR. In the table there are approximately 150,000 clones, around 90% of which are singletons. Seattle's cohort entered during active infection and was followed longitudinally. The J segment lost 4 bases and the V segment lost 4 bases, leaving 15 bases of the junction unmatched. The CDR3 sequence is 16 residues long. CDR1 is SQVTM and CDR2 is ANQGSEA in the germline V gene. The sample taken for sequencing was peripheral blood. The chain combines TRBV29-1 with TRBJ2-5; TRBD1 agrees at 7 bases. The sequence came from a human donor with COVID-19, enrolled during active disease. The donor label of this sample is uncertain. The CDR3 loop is CSVGLGGRRVGETQYF. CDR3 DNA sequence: TGCAGCGTTGGATTAGGGGGCCGGCGGGTGGGAGAGACCCAGTACTTC.